Presented here are 13 T cell receptor beta chains from one specimen sequenced in a study of T-cell reconstitution after alpha-beta-depleted transplantation in children. Preparation of the TCRbeta library used unique molecular identifiers. TCRdb re-derived calls from the PCR reads in MiXCR, one entry per CDR3 protein. The data contain 550,000 to 600,000 distinct CDR3 sequences, roughly 24% of them singletons. The sequencing here drew on PBMCs, mostly from graft donor cells, taken 360 days after TCRalphabeta/CD19-depleted stem cell transplant. Receptors originate from a boy in the first two years of life who had a stem cell transplant for acute myeloid leukemia, so the T cells may come from the graft donor.

The chain links TRBV12-3 or TRBV12-4 to TRBJ2-3; 10 positions match TRBD2. V gave up 6 bases and J gave up 1 base; unmatched junction bases: 4. The CDR3 is 15 amino acids. CDR3 in amino acids: CASRILAGGTDTQYF. The CDR3 DNA reads TGTGCCAGCAGGATCCTAGCGGGGGGCACAGATACGCAGTATTTT.

A few counts support this clonotype. The V gene is TRBV5-6, the J gene TRBJ1-2; 8 nucleotides line up with TRBD1. The CDR3 loop spans 15 amino acids. V shed 4 bases and J 4 bases; nucleotides not matched to a gene: 9. Germline V gene lookup returns CDR1 SGHDT and CDR2 YYEEEE. The CDR3 loop is CASSPTNRGGYGYTF. The CDR3 DNA reads TGTGCCAGCAGCCCGACAAACAGGGGGGGCTATGGCTACACCTTC.

V and J are TRBV29-1 and TRBJ2-5, with a possible D match to TRBD1 (6 bases). CDR3 length: 13 residues. Between the trimmed V and J ends, which lost 3 bases and 4 bases, there was a span of 12 bases. Per the germline V gene, CDR1 is SQVTM and CDR2 is ANQGSEA. CDR3 loop: CSVEAQGTETQYF. Here the CDR3 DNA reads TGCAGCGTTGAGGCTCAGGGGACAGAGACCCAGTACTTC. The variable domain in full, completed from reference TRBV29-1 and TRBJ2-5, reads SAVISQKPSRDICQRGTSLTIQCQVDSQVTMMFWYRQQPGQSLTLIATANQGSEATYESGFVIDKFPISRPNLTFSTLTVSNMSPEDSSIYLCSVEAQGTETQYFGPGTRLLVL.

This clonotype was seen only a few times. The chain has TRBV7-2 and TRBJ2-5, with TRBD2 identical over 7 bases. The junction had 8 bases not matched to a gene; V was cut back by 5 bases and J by 2 bases. Germline V CDR1 and CDR2: SGHTA, FQGNSA. This CDR3 region has 15 residues. This CDR3 is CASSPQREVQETQYF. Written as DNA, the CDR3 is TGTGCCAGCAGCCCTCAGCGGGAAGTACAAGAGACCCAGTACTTC.

The sample holds a few counts of this clonotype. A much larger clone lies a single base off, so this may be a read error. The V and J genes are TRBV6-2 or TRBV6-3 and TRBJ1-1; the D is unclear. V dropped 2 bases and J dropped 4 bases, with 2 bases sitting between them. The CDR3 spans 11 residues. Looked up from germline, CDR1 is MNHEY and CDR2 is SVGEGT. The CDR3 is CASSYPTEAFF. The CDR3, as DNA: TGTGCCAGCAGTTACCCCACTGAAGCTTTCTTT.

This clonotype was seen a handful of times. V usage is TRBV5-1 and J usage is TRBJ2-3; D is perhaps TRBD1 or TRBD2 (7 bases each). This CDR3 is 16 amino acids long. The germline V gene has CDR1 SGHRS and CDR2 YFSETQ. Trimming shortened V by 4 bases and J by 3 bases, and 18 bases separated the two germline ends. The CDR3 sequence: CASSPEGRGGTDTQYF. The CDR3 coding sequence is TGCGCCAGCAGCCCGGAGGGCAGGGGGGGGACAGATACGCAGTATTTT.

This clonotype came up many times. This chain uses TRBV28 with TRBJ2-5, with D unresolved. V lost 3 bases to trimming and J lost 0 bases, with 8 bases between them. Germline V gene sequence: CDR1 MDHEN, CDR2 SYDVKM. CDR3 length: 14 residues. This CDR3 is CASSFRVYQETQYF. CDR3 nucleotide sequence: TGTGCCAGCAGTTTTAGGGTGTACCAAGAGACCCAGTACTTC.

The chain couples TRBV20-1 to TRBJ2-1; tentatively, D is TRBD1 or TRBD2 (7 bases each). Between the trimmed V and J ends, which lost 5 bases and 0 bases, there was a span of 20 bases. The CDR3 length is 17 residues. Germline V gene sequence: CDR1 DFQATT, CDR2 SNEGSKA (reference sequence). The DNA of the CDR3 is TGCAGTGCTCCTATCCAGGGGGGGACCATCTCCTACAATGAGCAGTTCTTC. Residues: CSAPIQGGTISYNEQFF.

This clonotype has at least ten counts. The genes are TRBV5-1 and TRBJ2-1, with 14 bases identical to TRBD2. Germline CDR1 is SGHRS and CDR2 is YFSETQ. With V trimmed by 0 bases and J by 2 bases, 4 bases remained unmatched. The CDR3 runs to 18 residues. CDR3: CASSLGLAGGHTYNEQFF. The CDR3 DNA reads as TGCGCCAGCAGCTTGGGACTAGCGGGGGGGCACACCTACAATGAGCAGTTCTTC.

There are a few counts of this clonotype. The chain combines TRBV29-1 with TRBJ1-1; D possibly corresponds to TRBD1 (5 bases). CDR3 length: 14 amino acids. Trimming cost V 5 bases and J 4 bases, with 17 bases left between them. Germline V gene data show CDR1 as SQVTM and CDR2 as ANQGSEA. The CDR3 nucleotides are TGCAGCGTTACGTCGGTTTTTGGGGGCACTGAAGCTTTCTTT. Amino acids: CSVTSVFGGTEAFF.

The chain couples TRBV20-1 to TRBJ2-5, with 13 bases matching TRBD2. The germline V gene has CDR1 DFQATT and CDR2 SNEGSKA (reference sequence). The CDR3 sequence is 13 residues long. The ends lost 6 bases at V and 5 bases at J; junction bases unmatched: 3. CDR3: CSAPTSGRETQYF. The CDR3 coding sequence is TGCAGTGCGCCGACTAGCGGGAGGGAGACCCAGTACTTC.

The V and J genes are TRBV7-3 and TRBJ2-6; possibly TRBD1 for D (5 bases). This CDR3 is 18 amino acids long. The germline V and J ends were trimmed by 2 bases and 2 bases, with 16 bases remaining between them. Germline CDR1 is SGHTA and CDR2 is FQGTGA. The CDR3: CASSLVPITGAGANVLTF. CDR3 sequence (DNA): TGTGCCAGCAGCTTAGTTCCCATCACAGGCGCTGGGGCCAACGTCCTGACTTTC.

This clonotype was counted ten times or more. This sequence joins TRBV12-3 or TRBV12-4 and TRBJ1-5, with 9 bases that match TRBD1. The length of the CDR3 is 14 residues. V shed 6 bases, J shed 4 bases, and the junction held 4 bases outside the gene matches. The CDR3 protein is CASSRGTGNQPQHF. CDR3 sequence (DNA): TGTGCCAGCAGCCGAGGGACAGGGAATCAGCCCCAGCATTTT.